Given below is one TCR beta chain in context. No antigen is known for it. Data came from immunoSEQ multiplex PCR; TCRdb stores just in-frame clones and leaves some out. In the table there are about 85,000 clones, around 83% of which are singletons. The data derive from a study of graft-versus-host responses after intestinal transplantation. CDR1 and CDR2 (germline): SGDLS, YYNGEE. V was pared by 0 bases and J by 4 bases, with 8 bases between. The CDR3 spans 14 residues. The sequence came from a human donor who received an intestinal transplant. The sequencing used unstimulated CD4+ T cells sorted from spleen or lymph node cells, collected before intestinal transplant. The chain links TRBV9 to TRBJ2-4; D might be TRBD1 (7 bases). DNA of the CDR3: TGTGCCAGCAGCGTAGCAGGGGGGAAAAACATTCAGTACTTC. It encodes CASSVAGGKNIQYF.